Listed below are T cell receptor beta chains from one sample, sequenced in a study of long-term antiretroviral therapy in people with HIV. Measured with immunoSEQ multiplex PCR; TCRdb has only the in-frame clones, and not every one. The sample lists around 39,000 clones, less than 90% occurring once. The material sequenced was unsorted PBMCs, taken 1 year after starting antiretroviral therapy. These receptors originate from a man aged 18 to 30 with HIV. Each CDR3 is given with its conserved first and last residue. D genes are given only for firm matches. Clone size is shown for a subset of rows, as once, few, many or a class of expanded clone.

TRBV7-2,NA,NA,TRBJ2-7,CASSRELGPYEQYF,TGTGCCAGCAGCCGCGAGCTGGGGCCCTACGAGCAGTACTTC
TRBV14,NA,NA,TRBJ2-1,CASSHVTRNEQFF,TGTGCCAGCAGCCACGTGACAAGAAATGAGCAGTTCTTC
TRBV5-1,NA,NA,TRBJ1-2,CASSFVNGADGYTF,TGCGCCAGCAGCTTTGTGAACGGGGCGGATGGCTACACCTTC
TRBV19,NA,NA,TRBJ1-1,CASSIGGGTEAFF,TGTGCCAGTAGTATTGGGGGGGGGACTGAAGCTTTCTTT
TRBV7-9,NA,NA,TRBJ1-3,CASSFHARPLSGNTIYF,TGTGCCAGCAGCTTCCATGCGAGACCCCTCTCTGGAAACACCATATATTTT
TRBV9,NA,NA,TRBJ2-7,CASSTGSSYEQYF,TGTGCCAGCAGTACGGGGAGCTCCTACGAGCAGTACTTC
TRBV7-9,NA,TRBD2,TRBJ2-7,CASSLARGRTSGSSEQYF,TGTGCCAGCAGCTTAGCCCGAGGGAGGACTAGCGGGAGTAGCGAGCAGTACTTC
TRBV27,NA,NA,TRBJ1-1,CASSLSGGFTEAFF,TGTGCCAGCAGTTTATCTGGGGGTTTCACTGAAGCTTTCTTT
TRBV7-9,NA,NA,TRBJ1-4,CASSLASGSPGEKLFF,TGTGCCAGCAGCTTAGCGTCAGGATCCCCCGGAGAAAAACTGTTTTTT
TRBV4-3,NA,NA,TRBJ2-1,CASSQGARALWDEQFF,TGCGCCAGCAGCCAGGGGGCCCGTGCCCTCTGGGATGAGCAGTTCTTC
TRBV19,few,NA,TRBJ1-1,CASSIDPKTRGWNTEAFF,TGTGCCAGTAGTATAGATCCCAAAACTCGGGGGTGGAACACTGAAGCTTTCTTT
TRBV14,NA,NA,TRBJ2-3,CASSQYSQEFTQYF,TGTGCCAGCAGCCAGTACTCCCAGGAGTTCACGCAGTATTTT
TRBV27,NA,NA,TRBJ1-5,CASSSQGWENQPQHF,TGTGCCAGCAGTTCTCAGGGATGGGAGAATCAGCCCCAGCATTTT
TRBV19,few,NA,TRBJ2-2,CASSYPTGELFF,TGTGCCAGTAGTTACCCTACCGGGGAGCTGTTTTTT
TRBV5-4,NA,TRBD2,TRBJ2-7,CASSFGTSGGEQYF,TGTGCCAGCAGCTTCGGGACTAGCGGGGGGGAGCAGTACTTC
TRBV18,NA,NA,TRBJ2-7,CASSLSQSYEQYF,TGTGCCAGCTCACTCTCACAGAGCTACGAGCAGTACTTC
TRBV10-3,NA,NA,TRBJ1-5,CAISIGGDGNQPQHF,TGTGCCATCAGTATTGGGGGCGACGGCAATCAGCCCCAGCATTTT
TRBV7-6,NA,TRBD1,TRBJ2-1,CASSADRDPYNEQFF,TGTGCCAGCAGCGCCGACAGGGACCCCTACAATGAGCAGTTCTTC
TRBV7-9,NA,NA,TRBJ1-2,CASSLAKGVDGYTF,TGTGCCAGCAGCTTAGCGAAAGGGGTCGATGGCTACACCTTC
TRBV19,NA,NA,TRBJ1-1,CASWDISNTEAFF,TGTGCCAGTTGGGACATCTCGAACACTGAAGCTTTCTTT
TRBV5-6,NA,TRBD2,TRBJ2-1,CASNRGGGDNEQFF,TGTGCCAGTAATCGGGGGGGCGGTGACAATGAGCAGTTCTTC
TRBV7-8,NA,NA,TRBJ2-7,CASSLVFRELGVSYEQYF,TGTGCCAGCAGCTTAGTTTTCAGGGAACTCGGAGTGTCCTACGAGCAGTACTTC
TRBV28,NA,NA,TRBJ1-1,CASSLHAVGPGNMNTEAFF,TGTGCCAGCAGTTTACACGCGGTTGGGCCCGGCAACATGAACACTGAAGCTTTCTTT
TRBV2,NA,NA,TRBJ1-1,CASLSTEINTEAFF,TGTGCCAGCCTGTCGACAGAAATCAACACTGAAGCTTTCTTT
TRBV9,NA,NA,TRBJ2-7,CASSVTDSYEQYF,TGTGCCAGCAGCGTCACAGACTCCTACGAGCAGTACTTC
TRBV7-9,NA,TRBD1,TRBJ2-7,CASSLDRGPPYEQYF,TGTGCCAGCAGCTTAGACAGGGGCCCACCCTACGAGCAGTACTTC
TRBV4-3,NA,NA,TRBJ2-1,CASSQAGTGYNEQFF,TGCGCCAGCAGCCAAGCTGGAACCGGCTACAATGAGCAGTTCTTC
TRBV23-1,NA,NA,TRBJ1-2,CASSQDYYRASRGYGYTF,TGCGCCAGCAGTCAAGACTATTACCGGGCCTCAAGGGGCTATGGCTACACCTTC
TRBV14,NA,NA,TRBJ2-6,CASSPLISGANVLTF,TGTGCCAGCAGCCCACTGATCTCTGGGGCCAACGTCCTGACTTTC
TRBV4-1,NA,NA,TRBJ2-1,CASSQDTRKQFF,TGCGCCAGCAGCCAAGATACGAGAAAGCAGTTCTTC
TRBV28,medium-sized,NA,TRBJ2-6,CASSLMGDGANVLTF,TGTGCCAGCAGTTTAATGGGCGACGGGGCCAACGTCCTGACTTTC
TRBV7-8,NA,NA,TRBJ2-2,CASSLFPRPKIGTGELFF,TGTGCCAGCAGCTTGTTCCCCCGACCGAAGATCGGCACCGGGGAGCTGTTTTTT
TRBV4-3,NA,TRBD2,TRBJ2-7,CASSQEIPPGLAGAYEQYF,TGCGCCAGCAGCCAAGAAATCCCCCCCGGACTAGCGGGAGCCTACGAGCAGTACTTC
TRBV10-2,NA,NA,TRBJ1-1,CASSPDPAGEAFF,TGCGCCAGCAGCCCCGACCCAGCGGGTGAAGCTTTCTTT
TRBV21-1,NA,NA,TRBJ1-2,CASSKEAGGGYGYTF,TGTGCCAGCAGCAAAGAGGCAGGGGGCGGCTATGGCTACACCTTC
TRBV2,NA,TRBD2,TRBJ2-1,CASSEFSGNYNEQFF,TGTGCCAGCAGTGAATTTAGCGGGAACTACAATGAGCAGTTCTTC
TRBV6-5,once,NA,TRBJ2-7,CASTGGRDPTYEQYF,TGTGCCAGCACAGGAGGAAGGGACCCTACCTACGAGCAGTACTTC
TRBV11-2,NA,TRBD2,TRBJ2-1,CASSLVGGGQFF,TGTGCCAGCAGCTTAGTGGGGGGGGGTCAGTTCTTC
TRBV6-5,NA,NA,TRBJ2-1,CASSNTGKQFF,TGTGCCAGCAGTAACACAGGAAAGCAGTTCTTC
TRBV28,NA,NA,TRBJ2-1,CASSLWGESRGNEQFF,TGTGCCAGCAGTTTATGGGGGGAGTCTAGAGGCAATGAGCAGTTCTTC
TRBV21-1,NA,NA,TRBJ1-2,CASARIPRGGLGDSGYTF,TGTGCCAGCGCGAGAATCCCCCGGGGGGGGCTGGGGGATAGTGGCTACACCTTC
TRBV25-1,NA,NA,TRBJ1-1,CASSPKRARNTEAFF,TGTGCCAGCAGCCCTAAACGGGCTCGGAACACTGAAGCTTTCTTT
TRBV11-3,NA,NA,TRBJ2-1,CASSLRLSETYNEQFF,TGTGCCAGCAGCTTAAGACTTTCCGAGACCTACAATGAGCAGTTCTTC
TRBV29-1,NA,NA,TRBJ1-1,CSVVARGNTEAFF,TGCAGCGTTGTCGCTCGAGGTAACACTGAAGCTTTCTTT
TRBV6-5,NA,NA,TRBJ1-1,CASSYSIRGNTEAFF,TGTGCCAGCAGTTACTCGATTCGTGGGAACACTGAAGCTTTCTTT
TRBV19,NA,TRBD2,TRBJ2-3,CASSSLAGFTDTQYF,TGTGCCAGTAGCTCTCTAGCGGGATTCACAGATACGCAGTATTTT
TRBV27,NA,NA,TRBJ1-5,CASSLSTGRQPQHF,TGTGCCAGCAGTTTATCGACAGGCCGGCAGCCCCAGCATTTT